These T cell receptor beta chains were read from a single sample in a study of shared clonotypes between healthy human individuals. Method: immunoSEQ multiplex PCR; TCRdb's copy keeps in-frame clones and lacks some. The table lists about 1.1 million clones, 60% to 85% of them singletons. The sample taken for sequencing was memory CD4+ T cells from PBMCs. Receptors were obtained from a man aged 18 to 30 in good health. Some clones in this sample may be carry-over from other donors' samples. Both conserved end residues are part of each CDR3. D genes are given only for firm matches. Only some rows state a clone size, as once, few, many or a class for expanded clones.

V	D	size	J	DNA	CDR3
TRBV7-9	TRBD1	.	TRBJ2-3	TGTGCCAGCAGCCGAAGGGACAGGGCGGCAGATACGCAGTATTTT	CASSRRDRAADTQYF
TRBV29-1	TRBD2	.	TRBJ2-3	TGCGGGGGGGAGAGGACAGATACGCAGTATTTT	CGGERTDTQYF
TRBV5-1	TRBD1	.	TRBJ2-5	TGCGCCAGCAGCTTGCAGGGGACAGGGCAAGAGACCCAGTACTTC	CASSLQGTGQETQYF
TRBV27	.	.	TRBJ2-7	TGTGCCAGCGGCCAGTCCTCCTACGAGCAGTACTTC	CASGQSSYEQYF
TRBV18	TRBD1	.	TRBJ1-5	TGTGCCAGCTCACCACAGCAGGGGGCCGGTCAGCCCCAGCATTTT	CASSPQQGAGQPQHF
TRBV7-9	.	.	TRBJ2-3	TGTGCCAGCAGCCCAAGTGCAGATACGCAGTATTTT	CASSPSADTQYF
TRBV30	.	.	TRBJ1-2	TGTGCCTGGAGTGAAGGGGTGAGAGGATATGGCTACACCTTC	CAWSEGVRGYGYTF
TRBV18	.	.	TRBJ2-7	TGTGCCAGCTCCGGGACCCGTCGGTCCGAGCAGTACTTC	CASSGTRRSEQYF
TRBV28	TRBD1	.	TRBJ1-2	TGTGCCAGCAGTCCCCCACAGGGGGTCTATGGCTACACCTTC	CASSPPQGVYGYTF
TRBV5-6	.	.	TRBJ1-1	TGTGCCAGCAGCTCCCAGGGGACTGAAGCTTTCTTT	CASSSQGTEAFF
TRBV18	.	.	TRBJ1-1	TGTGCCAGCTCACCACCTTCCCTCGGCGGGAACACTGAGGCTTTCTTT	CASSPPSLGGNTEAFF
TRBV5-6	.	once	TRBJ1-2	TGTGCCAGCAGCTTGATCCTGGAGGGCTACACCTTC	CASSLILEGYTF
TRBV11-2	.	once	TRBJ1-2	TGTGCCAGCAGCCAGATAGGGGGTCCCCTGGGGCCTGGAGGCTACACCTTC	CASSQIGGPLGPGGYTF
TRBV30	TRBD2	once	TRBJ2-1	TGTGCCTGGAGTTTAGGGAGGGCCGGGAATGAGCAGTTCTTC	CAWSLGRAGNEQFF
TRBV7-9	.	.	TRBJ2-7	TGTGCCACTTCATATCTTGGCGGAGCCTACGAGCAGTACTTC	CATSYLGGAYEQYF
TRBV29-1	.	.	TRBJ2-2	TGCAGCGTTGGCGGGCGGAACACCGGGGAGCTGTTTTTT	CSVGGRNTGELFF
TRBV9	.	.	TRBJ2-2	TGTGCCAGCAGTCTCTCGGGGCCCGGGGAGCTGTTTTTT	CASSLSGPGELFF
TRBV11-2	TRBD2	once	TRBJ2-3	TGTGCCAGCAGCTTAAGAATACTAGCGGGAATGGTGGGCACAGATACGCAGTATTTT	CASSLRILAGMVGTDTQYF
TRBV1	.	.	TRBJ1-3	TGCACCAGCAGCCAAGAAGTGCGGGACTCTGGAAACACCATATATTTT	CTSSQEVRDSGNTIYF
TRBV30	TRBD2	.	TRBJ2-1	TGTGCCTGGAGTGTCACTAGCGGTGTCGGTGAGCAGTTCTTC	CAWSVTSGVGEQFF
TRBV9	.	once	TRBJ1-1	TGTGCCAGCAGCGTAGACGTTAACACTGAAGCTTTCTTT	CASSVDVNTEAFF
TRBV27	TRBD1	few	TRBJ1-2	TGTGCCAGCAGGCCTAGACAGGGAGGCTACACCTTC	CASRPRQGGYTF
TRBV7-8	TRBD2	.	TRBJ2-2	TGTGCCAGCAGCTTAAACATGGGAGGGACGGCGAACACCGGGGAGCTGTTTTTT	CASSLNMGGTANTGELFF
TRBV5-1	.	.	TRBJ2-1	TGCGCCAGCAGCTGGGCCGGGACCCACTCCTACAATGAGCAGTTCTTC	CASSWAGTHSYNEQFF
TRBV28	.	.	TRBJ2-7	TGTGCCAGCAGCCAGGGGCCGATCTACGAGCAGTACTTC	CASSQGPIYEQYF
TRBV7-2	.	once	TRBJ2-2	TGTGCCAGCAGATCGCGGACCCCCGGGGAGCTGTTTTTT	CASRSRTPGELFF
TRBV4-1	TRBD1	.	TRBJ1-1	TGCGCCAGCAGCCAAGTGGGACAGAGGAACACTGAAGCTTTCTTT	CASSQVGQRNTEAFF
TRBV4-1	.	few	TRBJ2-2	TGCGCCAGCAGCGAGGTATTCCGGGAGCTGTTTTTT	CASSEVFRELFF
TRBV6-1	.	.	TRBJ1-6	TGTGCCAGCAAGTTCCGGGACACCAATAATTCACCCCTCCACTTT	CASKFRDTNNSPLHF
TRBV11-3	.	.	TRBJ2-2	TGTGCCAGCAATAGCCGGGACGGGGAGCTGTTTTTT	CASNSRDGELFF
TRBV28	.	.	TRBJ2-1	TGTGCCAGCAGTTTATATCTGAGCAGCTCCTACAATGAGCAGTTCTTC	CASSLYLSSSYNEQFF
TRBV29-1	TRBD1	.	TRBJ1-5	TGCAGCGTTGAAGTAGGGGGCGGGCAGCCCCAGCATTTT	CSVEVGGGQPQHF
TRBV28	.	once	TRBJ1-1	TGTGCCAGCAGTTTCCCCGACAGCAAGAACACTGAAGCTTTCTTT	CASSFPDSKNTEAFF
TRBV2	.	.	TRBJ1-5	TGTGCCAGCAATGGTCAGGGAGTGGCCCAGCATTTT	CASNGQGVAQHF
TRBV27	.	.	TRBJ2-2	TGTGCCAGCAGCTCCCCGGGTAGCGGAAAAACCGGGGAGCTGTTTTTT	CASSSPGSGKTGELFF
TRBV18	.	.	TRBJ1-1	TGTGCCAGCTCACTACATTTACAGGGCCCGAACACTGAAGCTTTCTTT	CASSLHLQGPNTEAFF
TRBV28	.	.	TRBJ1-1	TGTGCCAGCAGTTTGGGGACGGGGGAAGCTTTCTTT	CASSLGTGEAFF
TRBV7-9	.	.	TRBJ2-6	TGTGCCAGCAGCTCCCGGGACGGGGCTGGGGCCAACGTCCTGACTTTC	CASSSRDGAGANVLTF
TRBV5-4	.	.	TRBJ2-5	TGTGCCAGCAGCGCCGACAGGGAGGGGGAGACCCAGTACTTC	CASSADREGETQYF
TRBV18	.	.	TRBJ1-4	TGTGCCAGCTCACCGATGACAGCCCGAAATGAAAAACTGTTTTTT	CASSPMTARNEKLFF
TRBV5-1	.	.	TRBJ1-5	TGCGCCAGCAGCTTAGAAAGCAATCAGCCCCAGCATTTT	CASSLESNQPQHF
TRBV7-9	TRBD1	.	TRBJ2-4	TGTGCCAGCAGCTTAAAAACAGGGGCCGGGAACATTCAGTACTTC	CASSLKTGAGNIQYF
TRBV4-3	TRBD1	.	TRBJ1-4	TGCGCCAGCAGCCGAGTCGGGACAGGGGGCGAAAAACTGTTTTTT	CASSRVGTGGEKLFF
TRBV7-8	TRBD1	.	TRBJ1-3	TGTGCCAGCAGCTCGGACAGGGTCGGTGGAAACACCATATATTTT	CASSSDRVGGNTIYF
TRBV28	TRBD1	.	TRBJ1-2	TGTGCCAGCAGTTTCTCCACAGGGGATGGCTACACCTTC	CASSFSTGDGYTF
TRBV7-9	.	.	TRBJ2-7	TGTGCCAGCGGGAGGACAGCCCCCGGGGAGCAGTACTTC	CASGRTAPGEQYF
TRBV28	.	.	TRBJ1-4	TGTGCCACCTTAGCTAACAATGAAAAACTGTTTTTT	CATLANNEKLFF
TRBV10-3	.	few	TRBJ2-7	TGTGCCATCAGTGAGTCCGGACGGGACTACGAGCAGTACTTC	CAISESGRDYEQYF
TRBV5-4	.	few	TRBJ1-1	TGTGCCAGCAGCCCCTTCCGGGGGAACACTGAAGCTTTCTTT	CASSPFRGNTEAFF
TRBV10-3	.	once	TRBJ1-1	TGTGCCATCAGCGTTGGGAACGGGATCACTGAAGCTTTCTTT	CAISVGNGITEAFF
TRBV2	TRBD2	.	TRBJ2-5	TGTGCCAGCATGCGGGAGATGGTAGGGGAGACCCAGTACTTC	CASMREMVGETQYF
TRBV28	TRBD2	.	TRBJ2-6	TGTGCCAGCAGTTTGGCGGGACTAGCATCAGGGGCCAACGTCCTGACTTTC	CASSLAGLASGANVLTF